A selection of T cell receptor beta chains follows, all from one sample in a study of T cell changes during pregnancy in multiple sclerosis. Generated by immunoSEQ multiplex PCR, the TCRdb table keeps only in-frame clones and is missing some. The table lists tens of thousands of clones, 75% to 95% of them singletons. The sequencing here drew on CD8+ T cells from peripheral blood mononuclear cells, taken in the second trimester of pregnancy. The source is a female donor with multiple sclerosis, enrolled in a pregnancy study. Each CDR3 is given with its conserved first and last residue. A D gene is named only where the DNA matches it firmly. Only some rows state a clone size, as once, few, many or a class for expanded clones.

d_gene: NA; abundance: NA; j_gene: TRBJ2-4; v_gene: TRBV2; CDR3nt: TGTGCCACATACTACGCAGCCAAAAACATTCAGTACTTC; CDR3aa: CATYYAAKNIQYF
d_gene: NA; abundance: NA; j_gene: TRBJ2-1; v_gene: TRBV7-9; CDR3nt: TGTGCCAGCAGCTTAGGTCCGAAACAAGAGCAGTTCTTC; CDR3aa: CASSLGPKQEQFF
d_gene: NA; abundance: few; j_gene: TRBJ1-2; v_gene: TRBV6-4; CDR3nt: TGTGCCAGCAGTGACTCGCTATATGGCTACACCTTC; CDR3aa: CASSDSLYGYTF
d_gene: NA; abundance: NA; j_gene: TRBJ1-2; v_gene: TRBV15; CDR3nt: TGTGCCACCAGCGGACTACCGACAGCTTCCTATGGCTACACCTTC; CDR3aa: CATSGLPTASYGYTF
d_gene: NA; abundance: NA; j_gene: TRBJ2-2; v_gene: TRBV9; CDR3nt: TGTGCCAGCGAGTGGGGGGACACCGGGGAGCTGTTTTTT; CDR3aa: CASEWGDTGELFF
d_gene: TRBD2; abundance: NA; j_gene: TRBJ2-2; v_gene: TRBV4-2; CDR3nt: TGTGCCAGCAGCCAAGGGACTAGCGACACCGGGGAGCTGTTTTTT; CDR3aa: CASSQGTSDTGELFF
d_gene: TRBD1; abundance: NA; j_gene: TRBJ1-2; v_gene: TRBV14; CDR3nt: TGTGCCAGCAGCCAGCCCCAGACAGGGTCGACCTTCGGCTACACCTTC; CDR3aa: CASSQPQTGSTFGYTF
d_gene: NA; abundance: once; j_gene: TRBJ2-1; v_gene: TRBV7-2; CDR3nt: TGTGCCAGCAGTTACCCGCTAGAGGCGGCCTCTCTCTCCTACAATGAGCAGTTCTTC; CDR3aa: CASSYPLEAASLSYNEQFF
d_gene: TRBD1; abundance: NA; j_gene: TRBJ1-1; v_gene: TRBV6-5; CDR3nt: TGTGCCAGCAGTGGCAGGCCCGACAGGGGGCCTGAAGCTTTCTTT; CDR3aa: CASSGRPDRGPEAFF
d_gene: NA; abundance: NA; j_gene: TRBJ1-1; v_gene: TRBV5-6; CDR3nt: TGTGCCAGCAGCCTTGGGCCTGAAGCTTTCTTT; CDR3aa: CASSLGPEAFF
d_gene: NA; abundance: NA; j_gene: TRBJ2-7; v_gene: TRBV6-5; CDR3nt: TGTGCCAGCAGTTACTTTTCGCAGACCTACGAGCAGTACTTC; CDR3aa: CASSYFSQTYEQYF
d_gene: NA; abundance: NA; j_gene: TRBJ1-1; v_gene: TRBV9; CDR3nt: TGTGCCAGCAGCCCCCCAGGGCAGGGTTACATGAACACTGAAGCTTTCTTT; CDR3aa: CASSPPGQGYMNTEAFF
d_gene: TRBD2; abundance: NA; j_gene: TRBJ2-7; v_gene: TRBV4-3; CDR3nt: TGCGCCAGCAGCCAGACTAGCGGGGGTTACGAGCAGTACTTC; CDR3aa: CASSQTSGGYEQYF
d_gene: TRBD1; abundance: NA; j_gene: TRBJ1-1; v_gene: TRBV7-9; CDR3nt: TGTGCCAGCAGCGATACCGACAGGGTTCTAGCTTTCTTT; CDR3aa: CASSDTDRVLAFF
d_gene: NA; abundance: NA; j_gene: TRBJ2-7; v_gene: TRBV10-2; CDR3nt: TGCGCCAGCAGTGTTACAGGCTACGAGCAGTACTTC; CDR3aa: CASSVTGYEQYF
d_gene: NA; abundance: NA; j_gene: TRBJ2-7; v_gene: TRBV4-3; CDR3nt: TGCGCCAGCAGCCAAGAGGAGGGGTACGAGCAGTACTTC; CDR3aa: CASSQEEGYEQYF
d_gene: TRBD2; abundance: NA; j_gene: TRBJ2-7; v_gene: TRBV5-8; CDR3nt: TGTGCCAGCAGCTTGGAGCTCTGGGAGGGAATAGGCTACGAGCAGTACTTC; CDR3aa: CASSLELWEGIGYEQYF
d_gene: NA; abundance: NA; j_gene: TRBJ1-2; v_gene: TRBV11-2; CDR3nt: TGTGCCAGCAGCTTAGATCTCCGGACCCAGGACTATACTTTTAACTATGGCTACACCTTC; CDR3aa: CASSLDLRTQDYTFNYGYTF
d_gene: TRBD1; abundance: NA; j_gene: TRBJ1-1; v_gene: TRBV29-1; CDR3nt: TGCAGCGTTTCGGACAGGGGGGAAACTGAAGCTTTCTTT; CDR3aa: CSVSDRGETEAFF
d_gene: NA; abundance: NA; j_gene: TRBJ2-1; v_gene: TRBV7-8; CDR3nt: TGTGCCAGCAGCGGGAGGCCTGATTCTATTGAGCAGTTCTTC; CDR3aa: CASSGRPDSIEQFF
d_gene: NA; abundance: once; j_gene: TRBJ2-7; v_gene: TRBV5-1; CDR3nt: TGCGCCAGCAGCTTGGGAGGGTATAACGAGCAGTACTTC; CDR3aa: CASSLGGYNEQYF
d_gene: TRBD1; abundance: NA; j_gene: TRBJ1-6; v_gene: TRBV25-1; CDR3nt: TGTGCCAGTCGGGACAGCGGCTCACCCCTCCACTTT; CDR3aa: CASRDSGSPLHF
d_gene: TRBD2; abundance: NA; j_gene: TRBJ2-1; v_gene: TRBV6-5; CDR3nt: TGTGCCAGCAGTCGGGGACTAGCGTTACAAGAGCAGTTCTTC; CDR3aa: CASSRGLALQEQFF
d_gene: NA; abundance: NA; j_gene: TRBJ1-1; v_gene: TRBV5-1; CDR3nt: TGCGCCAGCAGCTCCGGACAGAACACTGAAGCTTTCTTT; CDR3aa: CASSSGQNTEAFF
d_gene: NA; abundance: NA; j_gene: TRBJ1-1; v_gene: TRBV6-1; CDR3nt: TGTGCCAGCAGTGACGTTGTAGAACGAGGAGCTTTCTTT; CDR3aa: CASSDVVERGAFF
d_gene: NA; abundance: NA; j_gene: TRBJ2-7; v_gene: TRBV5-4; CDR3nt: TGTGCCAGCAGCCAATTAGCGGAACCCTACGAGCAGTACTTC; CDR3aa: CASSQLAEPYEQYF
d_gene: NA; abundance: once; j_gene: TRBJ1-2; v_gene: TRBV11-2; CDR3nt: TGTGCCAGCAGCTTTTTCATCCAGGGTGATGGCTACACCTTC; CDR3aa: CASSFFIQGDGYTF
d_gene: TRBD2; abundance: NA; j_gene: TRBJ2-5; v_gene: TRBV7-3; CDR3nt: TGTGCCAGCAGCTTAAAGGGAGGGCCGCAAGAGACCCAGTACTTC; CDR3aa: CASSLKGGPQETQYF
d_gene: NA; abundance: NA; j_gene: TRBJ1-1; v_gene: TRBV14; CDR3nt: TGTGCCAGCAGCCTAAGCGGATTGGATACTGAAGCTTTCTTT; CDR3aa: CASSLSGLDTEAFF
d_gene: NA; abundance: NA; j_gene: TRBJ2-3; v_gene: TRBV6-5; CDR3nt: TGTGCCAGCAGTTACTCTCCTAGCCGCGCCGCAGATACGCAGTATTTT; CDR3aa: CASSYSPSRAADTQYF
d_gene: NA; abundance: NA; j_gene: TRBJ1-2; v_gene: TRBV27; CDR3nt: TGTGCCAGCACACCCAGGGAAAACTATGGCTACACCTTC; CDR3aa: CASTPRENYGYTF
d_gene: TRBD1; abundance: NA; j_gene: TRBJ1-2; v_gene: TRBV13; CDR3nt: TGTGCCAGCAGCGTCCGGGACAGGGTTTACTCAAATGGCTACACCTTC; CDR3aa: CASSVRDRVYSNGYTF
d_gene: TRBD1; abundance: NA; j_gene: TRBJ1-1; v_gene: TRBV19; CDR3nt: TGTGCCAGTACACCAGCCCAGGGGGACACTGAAGCTTTCTTT; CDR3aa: CASTPAQGDTEAFF
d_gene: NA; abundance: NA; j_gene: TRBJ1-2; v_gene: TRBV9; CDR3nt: TGTGCCAGCAGCGTAGGGACAGATAACTTCTATGGCTACACCTTC; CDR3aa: CASSVGTDNFYGYTF
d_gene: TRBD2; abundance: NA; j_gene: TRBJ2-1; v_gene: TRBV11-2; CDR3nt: TGTGCCAGCAGCTTAGTAGAGCGGGAGATACATCTGAATGAGCAGTTCTTC; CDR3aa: CASSLVEREIHLNEQFF
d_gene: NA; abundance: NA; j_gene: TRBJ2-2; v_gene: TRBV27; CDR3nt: TGTGCCAGCAGACGGGGGAACACCGGGGAGCTGTTTTTT; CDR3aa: CASRRGNTGELFF
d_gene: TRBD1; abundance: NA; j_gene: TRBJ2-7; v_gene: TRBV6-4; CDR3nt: TGTGCCAGCATCTTTCGACAGGGGGTCTCCTACGAGCAGTACTTC; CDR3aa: CASIFRQGVSYEQYF
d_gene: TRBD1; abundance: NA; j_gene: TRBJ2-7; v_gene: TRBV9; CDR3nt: TGTGCCAGCAGCGTGTACGCAGACAGGGGGGAGAACGAGCAGTACTTC; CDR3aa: CASSVYADRGENEQYF
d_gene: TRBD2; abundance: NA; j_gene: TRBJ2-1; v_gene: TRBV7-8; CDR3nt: TGTGCCAGCCAACCAGGACTAGCGGGTACTCGCTCCTACAATGAGCAGTTCTTC; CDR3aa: CASQPGLAGTRSYNEQFF
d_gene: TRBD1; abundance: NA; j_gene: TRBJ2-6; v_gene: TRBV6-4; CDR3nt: TGTGCCAGCAGCGCGGACAGGGACGCTGGGGCCAACGTCCTGACTTTC; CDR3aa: CASSADRDAGANVLTF
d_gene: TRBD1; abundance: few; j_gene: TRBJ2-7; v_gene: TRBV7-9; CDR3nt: TGTGCCAGCAGCTACGGTGGACAGGGAGGCTACGAGCAGTACTTC; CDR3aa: CASSYGGQGGYEQYF
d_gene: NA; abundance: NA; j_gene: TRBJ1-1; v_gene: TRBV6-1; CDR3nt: TGTGCCAGTAGTGCAGGGAACACTGAAGCTTTCTTT; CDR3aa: CASSAGNTEAFF
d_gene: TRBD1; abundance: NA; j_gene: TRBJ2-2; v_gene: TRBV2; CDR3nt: TGTGCCAGCAGCACCGGGACAGGGAACACCGGGGAGCTGTTTTTT; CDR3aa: CASSTGTGNTGELFF
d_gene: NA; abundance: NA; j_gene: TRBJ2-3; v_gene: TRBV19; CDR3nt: TGTGCCAGTAGCGCGGGCTCTGCAGATACGCAGTATTTT; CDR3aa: CASSAGSADTQYF
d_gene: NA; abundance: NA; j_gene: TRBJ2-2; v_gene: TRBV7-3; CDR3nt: TGTGCCAGCAGCTTATTACTCACCGGGGAGCTGTTTTTT; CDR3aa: CASSLLLTGELFF
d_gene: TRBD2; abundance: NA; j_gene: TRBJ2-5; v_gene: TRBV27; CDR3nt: TGTGCCAGCAGTTTGGCGGGAGGGTTTCGAGAGACCCAGTACTTC; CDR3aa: CASSLAGGFRETQYF
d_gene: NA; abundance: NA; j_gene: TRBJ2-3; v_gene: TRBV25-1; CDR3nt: TGTGCCAGCAGTGCCACTAGCACAGATACGCAGTATTTT; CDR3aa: CASSATSTDTQYF
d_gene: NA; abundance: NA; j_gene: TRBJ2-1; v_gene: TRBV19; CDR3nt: TGTGCCAGAGTCAAGGGTCCGCGCGGGGCTAACAATGAGCAGTTCTTC; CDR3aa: CARVKGPRGANNEQFF
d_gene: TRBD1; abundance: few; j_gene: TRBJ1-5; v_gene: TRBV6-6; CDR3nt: TGTGCCCTCGCAGGGGGCAGGGATCAGCCCCAGCATTTT; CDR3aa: CALAGGRDQPQHF
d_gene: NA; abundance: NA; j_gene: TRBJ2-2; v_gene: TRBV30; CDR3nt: TGTGCCTACGAGGGGGCGGGAGGGGAGCTGTTTTTT; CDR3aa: CAYEGAGGELFF
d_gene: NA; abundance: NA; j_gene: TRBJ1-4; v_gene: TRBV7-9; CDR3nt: TGTGCCAGTAGCGGGGACGGGGGAAAACTGTTTTTT; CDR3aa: CASSGDGGKLFF
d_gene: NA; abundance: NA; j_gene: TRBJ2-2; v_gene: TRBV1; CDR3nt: TGCACCAGCAGCCAAGATTCCCCCAAGGAGCTGTTTTTT; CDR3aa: CTSSQDSPKELFF
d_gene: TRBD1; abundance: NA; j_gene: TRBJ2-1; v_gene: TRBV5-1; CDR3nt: TGCGCCAGCAGCTCAGCACAGGGGTTGGAAAATGAGCAGTTCTTC; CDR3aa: CASSSAQGLENEQFF
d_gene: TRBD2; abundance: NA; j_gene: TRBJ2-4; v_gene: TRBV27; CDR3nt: TGTGCCAGCAGTTTCATGGGGGGGGCCAAAAACATTCAGTACTTC; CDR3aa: CASSFMGGAKNIQYF
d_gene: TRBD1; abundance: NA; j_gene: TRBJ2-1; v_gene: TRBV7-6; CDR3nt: TGTGCCAGCAGCTTCGGGACAGCGTTCTACAATGAGCAGTTCTTC; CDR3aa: CASSFGTAFYNEQFF
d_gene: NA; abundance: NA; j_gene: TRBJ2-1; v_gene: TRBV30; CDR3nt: TGTGCCTGGAGTGTGGGGACAACCCTGGACAATGAGCAGTTCTTC; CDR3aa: CAWSVGTTLDNEQFF
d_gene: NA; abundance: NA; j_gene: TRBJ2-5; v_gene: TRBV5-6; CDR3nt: TGTGCCAGCAGCTTGGCCCTTGACTCCTCTAGCGAGACCCAGTACTTC; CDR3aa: CASSLALDSSSETQYF
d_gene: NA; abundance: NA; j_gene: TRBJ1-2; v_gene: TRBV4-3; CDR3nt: TGCGCCAGCAGCCAAGACCACCGGACAGTTACTAACTATGGCTACACCTTC; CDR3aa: CASSQDHRTVTNYGYTF
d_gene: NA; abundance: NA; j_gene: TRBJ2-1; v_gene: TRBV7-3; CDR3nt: TGTGCCAGCAGCTCGGTAGCTTCCAACAATGAGCAGTTCTTC; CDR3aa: CASSSVASNNEQFF
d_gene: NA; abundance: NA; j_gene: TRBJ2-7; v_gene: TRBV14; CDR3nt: TGTGCCAGCAGCCTTTTTAGCTTCTCCTACGAGCAGTACTTC; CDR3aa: CASSLFSFSYEQYF